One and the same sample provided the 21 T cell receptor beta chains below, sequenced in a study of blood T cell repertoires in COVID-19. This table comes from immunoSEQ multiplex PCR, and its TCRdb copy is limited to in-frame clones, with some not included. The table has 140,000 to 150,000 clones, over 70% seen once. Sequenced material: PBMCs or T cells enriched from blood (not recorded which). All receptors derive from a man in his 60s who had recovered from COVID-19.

CDR3 coding DNA: TGTGCCAGCAGCAAATCCCCGACAGGTTATAATTCACCCCTCCACTTT. It translates to CASSKSPTGYNSPLHF. The rearrangement uses TRBV21-1 and TRBJ1-6; TRBD1, the table's D call, lacks a check against the DNA. TRBV21-1 is reported as a pseudogene. The CDR3 runs 16 residues.

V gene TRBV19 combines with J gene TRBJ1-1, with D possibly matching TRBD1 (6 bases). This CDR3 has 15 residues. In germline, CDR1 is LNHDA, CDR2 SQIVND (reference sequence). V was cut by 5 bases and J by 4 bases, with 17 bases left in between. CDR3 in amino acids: CASSVVAGAGTEAFF. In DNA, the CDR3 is TGTGCCAGTAGTGTGGTCGCAGGGGCGGGCACTGAAGCTTTCTTT. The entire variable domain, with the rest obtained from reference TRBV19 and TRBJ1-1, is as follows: DGGITQSPKYLFRKEGQNVTLSCEQNLNHDAMYWYRQDPGQGLRLIYYSQIVNDFQKGDIAEGYSVSREKKESFPLTVTSAQKNPTAFYLCASSVVAGAGTEAFFGQGTRLTVV.

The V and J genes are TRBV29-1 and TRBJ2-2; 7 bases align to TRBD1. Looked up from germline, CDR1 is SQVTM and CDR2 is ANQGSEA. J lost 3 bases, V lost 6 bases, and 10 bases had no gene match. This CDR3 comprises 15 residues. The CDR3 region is CSVSDRVEDTGELFF. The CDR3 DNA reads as TGCAGCGTGAGTGACAGGGTTGAGGACACCGGGGAGCTGTTTTTT.

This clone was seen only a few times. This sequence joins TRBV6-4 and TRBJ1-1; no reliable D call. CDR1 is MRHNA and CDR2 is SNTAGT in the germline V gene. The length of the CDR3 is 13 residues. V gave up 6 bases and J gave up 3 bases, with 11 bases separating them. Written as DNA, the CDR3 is TGTGCCAGCAGCCAGACTCGGGACACTGAAGCTTTCTTT. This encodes CASSQTRDTEAFF.

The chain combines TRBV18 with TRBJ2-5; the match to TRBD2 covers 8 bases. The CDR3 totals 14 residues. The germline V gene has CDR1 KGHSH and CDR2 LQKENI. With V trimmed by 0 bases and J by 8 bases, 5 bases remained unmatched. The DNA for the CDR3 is TGTGCCAGCTCACCACCTAGCGGGGTTCTAACCCAGTACTTC. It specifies CASSPPSGVLTQYF.

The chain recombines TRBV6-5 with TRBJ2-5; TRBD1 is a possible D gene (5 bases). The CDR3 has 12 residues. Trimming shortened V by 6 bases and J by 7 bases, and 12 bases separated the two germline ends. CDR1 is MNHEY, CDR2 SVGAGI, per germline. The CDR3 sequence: CASSRPRGTQYF. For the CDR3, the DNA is TGTGCCAGCAGCCGACCAAGGGGGACCCAGTACTTC.

CDR3 bases: TGTGCCAGCAGGACAGGGAACCTTATATCTGAAGCTTTCTTT. It encodes CASRTGNLISEAFF. The V and J genes are TRBV5-6 and TRBJ1-1; 7 bases agree with TRBD1. CDR1 and CDR2 (germline): SGHDT, YYEEEE. V shed 5 bases and J 6 bases; nucleotides not matched to a gene: 10. This CDR3 has 14 amino acids.

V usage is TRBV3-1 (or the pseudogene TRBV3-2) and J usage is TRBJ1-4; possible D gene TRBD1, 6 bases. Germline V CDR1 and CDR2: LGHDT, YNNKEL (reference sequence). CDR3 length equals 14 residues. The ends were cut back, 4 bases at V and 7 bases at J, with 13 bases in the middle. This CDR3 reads CASSLGQNLEKLFF. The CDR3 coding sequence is TGTGCCAGCAGCCTCGGACAGAATCTTGAAAAACTGTTTTTT.

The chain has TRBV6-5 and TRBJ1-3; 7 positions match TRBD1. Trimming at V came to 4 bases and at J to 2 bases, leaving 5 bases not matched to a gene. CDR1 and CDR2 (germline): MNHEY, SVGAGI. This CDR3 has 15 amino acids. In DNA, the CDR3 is TGTGCCAGCAGTTCCCGGGACAGAACTGGAAACACCATATATTTT. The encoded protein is CASSSRDRTGNTIYF.

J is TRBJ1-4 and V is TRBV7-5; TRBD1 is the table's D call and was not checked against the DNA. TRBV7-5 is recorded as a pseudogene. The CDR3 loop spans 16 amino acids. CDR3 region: CVRSMSGPVNNEKLFF. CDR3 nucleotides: TGTGTCAGAAGCATGTCTGGGCCCGTGAACAATGAAAAACTGTTTTTT.

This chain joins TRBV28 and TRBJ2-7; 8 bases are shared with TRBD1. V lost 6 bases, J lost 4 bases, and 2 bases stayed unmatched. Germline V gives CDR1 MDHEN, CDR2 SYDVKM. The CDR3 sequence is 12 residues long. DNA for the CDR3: TGTGCCAGCAGAACAGGGGGGTACGAGCAGTACTTC. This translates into CASRTGGYEQYF.

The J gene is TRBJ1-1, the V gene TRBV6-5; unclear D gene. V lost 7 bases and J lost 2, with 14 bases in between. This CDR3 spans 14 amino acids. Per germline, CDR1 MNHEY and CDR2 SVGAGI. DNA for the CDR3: TGTGCCAGCACTCTAAGAGGTAGCAACACTGAAGCTTTCTTT. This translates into CASTLRGSNTEAFF.

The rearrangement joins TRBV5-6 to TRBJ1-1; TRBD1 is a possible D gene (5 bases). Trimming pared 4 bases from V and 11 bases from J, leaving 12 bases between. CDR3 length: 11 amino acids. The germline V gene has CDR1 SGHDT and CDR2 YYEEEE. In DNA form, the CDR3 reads TGTGCCAGCAGCGGGGCCCTCGGGGCTTTCTTT. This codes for CASSGALGAFF.

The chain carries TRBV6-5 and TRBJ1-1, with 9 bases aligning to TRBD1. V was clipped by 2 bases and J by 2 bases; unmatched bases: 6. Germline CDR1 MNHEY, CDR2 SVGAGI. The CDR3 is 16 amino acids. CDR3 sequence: CASSYDWTGVNTEAFF. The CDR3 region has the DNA TGTGCCAGCAGTTACGATTGGACAGGGGTTAACACTGAAGCTTTCTTT.

CDR3: CASSLGRGRELFF. CDR3 DNA: TGTGCCAGCAGCTTGGGCAGGGGTCGGGAGCTGTTTTTT. V and J are TRBV5-8 and TRBJ2-2, with D possibly matching TRBD1 (6 bases). V lost 0 bases to trimming and J lost 9 bases, with 9 bases between them. The length of the CDR3 is 13 residues. Germline loops: CDR1 SGHTS, CDR2 YDEGEE.

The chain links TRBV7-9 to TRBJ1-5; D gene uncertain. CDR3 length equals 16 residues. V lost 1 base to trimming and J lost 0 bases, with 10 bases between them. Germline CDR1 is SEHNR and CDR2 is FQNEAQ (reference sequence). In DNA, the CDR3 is TGTGCCAGCAGCTTAGTTTCGGGTGGTAGCAATCAGCCCCAGCATTTT. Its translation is CASSLVSGGSNQPQHF.

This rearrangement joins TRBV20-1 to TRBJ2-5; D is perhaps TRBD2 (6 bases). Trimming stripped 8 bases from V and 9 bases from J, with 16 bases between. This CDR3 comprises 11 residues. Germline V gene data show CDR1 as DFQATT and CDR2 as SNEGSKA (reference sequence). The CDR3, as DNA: TGCAGTCCAGAGGTTGGAGGGTCCCAGTACTTC. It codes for CSPEVGGSQYF.

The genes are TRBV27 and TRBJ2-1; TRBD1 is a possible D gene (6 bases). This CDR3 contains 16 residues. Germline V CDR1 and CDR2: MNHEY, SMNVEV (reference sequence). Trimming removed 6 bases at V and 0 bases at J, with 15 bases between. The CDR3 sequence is CASSNRQVNSYNEQFF. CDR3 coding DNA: TGTGCCAGCAGCAATCGACAGGTGAACTCCTACAATGAGCAGTTCTTC.

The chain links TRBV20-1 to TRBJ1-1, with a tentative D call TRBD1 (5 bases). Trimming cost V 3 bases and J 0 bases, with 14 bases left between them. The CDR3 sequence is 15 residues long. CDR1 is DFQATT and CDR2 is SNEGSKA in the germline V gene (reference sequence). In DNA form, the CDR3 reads TGCAGTGCTAGTAGGAGGGGTAGGATGAACACTGAAGCTTTCTTT. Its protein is CSASRRGRMNTEAFF.

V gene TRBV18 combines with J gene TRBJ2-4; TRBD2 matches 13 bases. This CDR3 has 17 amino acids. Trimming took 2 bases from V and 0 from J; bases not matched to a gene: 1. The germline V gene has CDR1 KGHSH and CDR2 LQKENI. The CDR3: CASSPGTSGTAKNIQYF. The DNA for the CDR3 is TGTGCCAGCTCACCAGGGACTAGCGGGACAGCCAAAAACATTCAGTACTTC. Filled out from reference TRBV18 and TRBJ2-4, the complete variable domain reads NAGVMQNPRHLVRRRGQEARLRCSPMKGHSHVYWYRQLPEEGLKFMVYLQKENIIDESGMPKERFSAEFPKEGPSILRIQQVVRGDSAAYFCASSPGTSGTAKNIQYFGAGTRLSVL.

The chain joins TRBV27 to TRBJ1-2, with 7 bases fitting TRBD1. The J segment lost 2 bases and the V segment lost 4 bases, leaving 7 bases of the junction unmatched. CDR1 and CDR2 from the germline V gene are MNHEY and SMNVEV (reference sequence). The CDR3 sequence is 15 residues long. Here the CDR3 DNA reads TGTGCCAGCAGTTCCATGGACAGGCCGAACTATGGCTACACCTTC. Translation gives CASSSMDRPNYGYTF.